This TCR beta chain was recorded in a study of T cells after yellow fever vaccination. Study results and limitations: Abundant clonotypes (contaminants from the bulk population) could be present in FACS-sorted repertoires.

TCRdb re-derived calls from the 5' RACE reads in MiXCR, one entry per CDR3 protein. The sample lists 310,000 or so distinct CDR3 sequences, less than 4.5% occurring once. There are 16 residues in the CDR3. J lost 5 bases, V lost 4 bases, and 9 bases had no gene match. The germline gives CDR1 SGHTA, CDR2 FQGTGA. This clonotype came up many times. As yet, its antigen is unknown. The sample was PBMCs, taken on the day of the yellow fever booster vaccination. The V and J genes are TRBV7-3 and TRBJ2-1, with 9 bases identical to TRBD1. The clonotype originates from a man between 18 and 29 years old who received the YFV17D yellow fever vaccine. The CDR3 nucleotides are TGTGCCAGCAGCTCTCCCGGGACAGGGTATAACAATGAGCAGTTCTTC. Translation gives CASSSPGTGYNNEQFF.